Below, 19 T cell receptor beta chains from the same sample are listed, as sequenced in a study of blood T cell repertoires in COVID-19. Measured with immunoSEQ multiplex PCR; TCRdb has only the in-frame clones, and not every one. The repertoire consists of under 70,000 clones, with around nine tenths occurring once and the leading ten covering 11%. The source material was peripheral blood. The receptors were sampled from a woman aged 18-29 years with acute or convalescent COVID-19.

This clone was picked up a small number of times. The chain couples TRBV6-6 to TRBJ2-2, with 7 bases matching TRBD1. There are 16 residues in the CDR3. V lost 5 bases to trimming and J lost 6 bases; unmatched junction nucleotides: 12. Per the germline V gene, CDR1 is MNHNY and CDR2 is SVGAGI (reference sequence). The DNA for the CDR3 is TGTGCCAGCAGTCCCGCACAGGGGTTTGACTCCGGGGAGCTGTTTTTT. This codes for CASSPAQGFDSGELFF.

J is TRBJ2-3 and V is TRBV19; 10 nucleotides align to TRBD2. V shed 5 bases and J 8 bases; nucleotides not matched to a gene: 7. CDR1 is LNHDA and CDR2 is SQIVND in the germline V gene (reference sequence). The CDR3 is 14 residues long. This chain's CDR3 is CASSLGLAQTTQYF. The CDR3 nucleotides are TGTGCCAGTAGTCTGGGACTAGCGCAGACTACGCAGTATTTT.

The chain combines TRBV7-9 with TRBJ2-1; 7 nucleotides line up with TRBD1. The CDR3 runs to 15 residues. Germline lookup yields CDR1 SEHNR and CDR2 FQNEAQ (reference sequence). V was pared by 7 bases and J by 3 bases, with 9 bases of the junction left unmatched. The CDR3 nucleotides are TGTGCCAGCATCGCAGAGGGGGCTTACTACAATGAGCAGTTCTTC. Amino acids: CASIAEGAYYNEQFF.

CDR3 nucleotides: TGTGCCAGCAGCTTATGGTCTGAGAGGGATGAGCAGTTCTTC. Its protein is CASSLWSERDEQFF. The genes are TRBV13 and TRBJ2-1; a weak D match, TRBD2 (5 bases). Germline V gene sequence: CDR1 PRHDT, CDR2 FYEKMQ (reference sequence). CDR3 size: 14 residues. V was pared by 2 bases and J by 8 bases, with 13 bases between.

The CDR3 nucleotides read TGTGCCAGCAGCTTAGCGCAGGGGACGACTGAAGCTTTCTTT. Encoded protein: CASSLAQGTTEAFF. V usage is TRBV7-9 and J usage is TRBJ1-1, with a tentative D call TRBD1 (6 bases). V lost 0 bases and J lost 5, with 10 bases in between. Per the germline V gene, CDR1 is SEHNR and CDR2 is FQNEAQ (reference sequence). This CDR3 has 14 residues.

V and J are TRBV24-1 and TRBJ1-5; weak D call: TRBD1 (6 bases). The germline V and J ends were trimmed by 2 bases and 3 bases, with 10 bases remaining between them. The CDR3 is 15 residues long. Looked up from germline, CDR1 is KGHDR and CDR2 is SFDVKD. The DNA of the CDR3 is TGTGCCACCAGTGATTCAACAGGGCCCAATCAGCCCCAGCATTTT. As protein: CATSDSTGPNQPQHF.

The chain carries TRBV29-1 and TRBJ2-7; 8 bases fit TRBD1. The J segment lost 6 bases and the V segment lost 6 bases, leaving 13 bases of the junction unmatched. The CDR3 runs to 14 residues. The germline CDR1 and CDR2 sequences are SQVTM and ANQGSEA. The DNA for the CDR3 is TGCAGCGTCAAACTCGGGACAGGCGACCGCGAGCAGTACTTC. Its translation: CSVKLGTGDREQYF.

The chain uses TRBV7-2 and TRBJ1-2, with 7 bases matching TRBD1. The CDR3 covers 13 residues. Per germline, CDR1 SGHTA and CDR2 FQGNSA. Trimming removed 5 bases from V and 4 bases from J; junction bases left unmatched: 4. CDR3 sequence reads: CASSLRGTYGYTF. In DNA form, the CDR3 reads TGTGCCAGCAGCCTCAGGGGGACCTATGGCTACACCTTC.

This sequence joins TRBV18 and TRBJ2-2; 9 nucleotides line up with TRBD2. Looked up from germline, CDR1 is KGHSH and CDR2 is LQKENI. This CDR3 has 15 amino acids. Losses at the gene ends were 2 bases for V and 6 bases for J; bases not matched to a gene: 4. The CDR3 DNA is TGTGCCAGCTCACCAAGGACTAGCGCGGCCGGGGAGCTGTTTTTT. It codes for CASSPRTSAAGELFF.

This rearrangement joins TRBV7-9 to TRBJ1-6; D ambiguous. This CDR3 spans 13 amino acids. The germline V gene has CDR1 SEHNR and CDR2 FQNEAQ (reference sequence). Deletions cut 5 bases from V and 10 bases from J, with 12 bases between. CDR3 region: CASSPGADSPLHF. The CDR3 nucleotides read TGTGCCAGCAGCCCCGGAGCAGACTCACCCCTCCACTTT.

CDR3 in amino acids: CASSQSQGTRYEQYF. In DNA form, the CDR3 reads TGTGCCAGCAGCCAATCGCAGGGGACCCGCTACGAGCAGTACTTC. This chain connects TRBV16 to TRBJ2-7; perhaps TRBD1 as D (6 bases). This CDR3 spans 15 amino acids. Deletions cut 0 bases from V and 3 bases from J, with 12 bases between. Germline CDR1 is KGHSY and CDR2 is FQNENV. The full variable domain, completed using reference TRBV16 and TRBJ2-7, is GEEVAQTPKHLVRGEGQKAKLYCAPIKGHSYVFWYQQVLKNEFKFLISFQNENVFDETGMPKERFSAKCLPNSPCSLEIQATKLEDSAVYFCASSQSQGTRYEQYFGPGTRLTVT.

This sequence joins TRBV19 and TRBJ1-2; D uncertain. V dropped 3 bases and J dropped 4 bases, with 9 bases sitting between them. Germline-derived CDR1 and CDR2 are LNHDA and SQIVND (reference sequence). This CDR3 has 13 amino acids. The CDR3 nucleotides are TGTGCCAGTAGTATTCGTAGTAGCTATGGCTACACCTTC. Translated: CASSIRSSYGYTF. Supplemented by reference TRBV19 and TRBJ1-2, the full variable domain reads DGGITQSPKYLFRKEGQNVTLSCEQNLNHDAMYWYRQDPGQGLRLIYYSQIVNDFQKGDIAEGYSVSREKKESFPLTVTSAQKNPTAFYLCASSIRSSYGYTFGSGTRLTVV.

V is TRBV5-1 and J is TRBJ1-1, with 11 nucleotides matching TRBD1. Trimming took 4 bases from V and 3 from J; bases not matched to a gene: 2. The CDR3 consists of 14 residues. CDR1 SGHRS and CDR2 YFSETQ come from the germline V gene. The CDR3 loop is CASSEGQGDTEAFF. CDR3 nucleotide sequence: TGCGCCAGCAGCGAGGGACAGGGGGACACTGAAGCTTTCTTT.

The DNA of the CDR3 is TGTGCCAGCTCACCCTCGGCCCAGGGTTACACCATATATTTT. This sequence encodes CASSPSAQGYTIYF. The V and J genes are TRBV18 and TRBJ1-3; TRBD1 might be the D (5 bases). V was shortened by 3 bases and J by 8 bases, with 14 bases between the two germline ends. The CDR3 runs to 14 residues. CDR1 and CDR2 (germline): KGHSH, LQKENI.

V and J are TRBV2 and TRBJ2-7, with 7 bases that match TRBD1. The CDR3 runs to 14 residues. Looked up from germline, CDR1 is SNHLY and CDR2 is FYNNEI. The J segment lost 2 bases and the V segment lost 3 bases, leaving 4 bases of the junction unmatched. The DNA for the CDR3 is TGTGCCAGCAGTGAGCAGGGGGTTACCTACGAGCAGTACTTC. Translation gives CASSEQGVTYEQYF.

V usage is TRBV12-3 or TRBV12-4 and J usage is TRBJ2-5; D possibly corresponds to TRBD1 (6 bases). V lost 6 bases to trimming and J lost 0 bases, with 8 bases between them. This CDR3 region has 13 residues. CDR3 loop: CASRGDNQETQYF. CDR3 nucleotides: TGTGCCAGCAGGGGGGACAACCAAGAGACCCAGTACTTC.

CDR3 nucleotides: TGCGCCAGCAGCTCCGGGTATCAGATCGATGCTAGCACAGATACGCAGTATTTT. It codes for CASSSGYQIDASTDTQYF. This chain joins TRBV5-1 and TRBJ2-3; D remains unclear. CDR3 length: 18 amino acids. The V gene lost 3 bases and the J gene lost 0 bases, with 20 bases spanning the gap. Germline loops: CDR1 SGHRS, CDR2 YFSETQ.

The chain combines TRBV12-3 or TRBV12-4 with TRBJ2-1; tentative D call: TRBD1 (5 bases). V was shortened by 4 bases and J by 12 bases, with 10 bases between the two germline ends. This CDR3 region has 11 residues. For the CDR3, the DNA is TGTGCCAGCAGTTCAGGGCTTCCGCAGTTCTTC. Protein sequence: CASSSGLPQFF.

The chain has TRBV6-5 and TRBJ1-6; TRBD1 matches 10 bases. The CDR3 runs to 14 residues. Trimming removed 6 bases from V and 10 bases from J; junction bases left unmatched: 6. Germline CDR1 is MNHEY and CDR2 is SVGAGI. Here the CDR3 reads CASSSGTGESPLHF. CDR3 coding DNA: TGTGCCAGCAGCTCCGGGACAGGGGAATCACCCCTCCACTTT.